The next 20 T cell receptor beta chains were all read from a single sample in a study of OX40 agonist ivuxolimab in advanced cancers. Sequencing used immunoSEQ multiplex PCR; TCRdb keeps in-frame clones, though not all of them. Here the sample spans tens of thousands of clones, about nine tenths being singletons. This specimen consisted of CD4+ or CD8+ T cells sorted from blood, obtained in a trial of the OX40 agonist ivuxolimab. The receptors originated from an adult with an advanced solid tumor such as melanoma, head and neck, liver or kidney cancer.

The chain couples TRBV19 to TRBJ1-4; a weak D match, TRBD1 (5 bases). V was trimmed by 2 bases and J by 0 bases, leaving 7 bases between them. The CDR3 totals 15 residues. CDR1 is LNHDA and CDR2 is SQIVND in the germline V gene (reference sequence). DNA of the CDR3: TGTGCCAGTAGTATACTGGGACCAACTAATGAAAAACTGTTTTTT. Protein product: CASSILGPTNEKLFF. The entire variable domain, with the rest obtained from reference TRBV19 and TRBJ1-4, is as follows: DGGITQSPKYLFRKEGQNVTLSCEQNLNHDAMYWYRQDPGQGLRLIYYSQIVNDFQKGDIAEGYSVSREKKESFPLTVTSAQKNPTAFYLCASSILGPTNEKLFFGSGTQLSVL.

The V and J genes are TRBV19 and TRBJ2-3, with D hard to call. The V end was cut by 5 bases, the J end by 4 bases, with 7 bases between. This CDR3 is 12 amino acids long. CDR1 is LNHDA, CDR2 SQIVND, per germline (reference sequence). In DNA, the CDR3 is TGTGCCAGTAGTCTAGGTCCAGATACGCAGTATTTT. This sequence encodes CASSLGPDTQYF.

The chain recombines TRBV19 with TRBJ2-7; D might be TRBD2 (6 bases). Deletions cut 4 bases from V and 7 bases from J, with 14 bases between. Germline CDR1 LNHDA, CDR2 SQIVND (reference sequence). CDR3 length: 13 amino acids. CDR3 nucleotide sequence: TGTGCCAGTAGTAAGGGACTCGATCGGGAGCAGTACTTC. Protein: CASSKGLDREQYF.

Points on this clone: The same CDR3 is also encoded by other DNA sequences in this sample. The rearrangement links TRBV5-1 to TRBJ1-4; D unresolved. CDR3 length: 14 residues. V gave up 1 base and J gave up 8 bases, with 12 bases separating them. Germline CDR1 is SGHRS and CDR2 is YFSETQ. The CDR3 loop is CASSLYGLGEKLFF. As DNA, the CDR3 is TGCGCCAGCAGCTTGTACGGGCTGGGGGAAAAACTGTTTTTT.

In its sample, this clone was seen once. Different DNA sequences within this sample yield the same CDR3. The chain employs TRBV4-1 and TRBJ1-4, with 8 bases lining up with TRBD1. From germline, CDR1 is MGHRA and CDR2 YSYEKL. The CDR3 runs 16 residues. J lost 7 bases, V lost 4 bases, and 11 bases had no gene match. The CDR3 nucleotides are TGCGCCAGCAGCCGAGGACAGGGAGGGAGAAGTGAAAAACTGTTTTTT. Amino acid sequence: CASSRGQGGRSEKLFF.

The rearrangement joins TRBV6-6 to TRBJ2-7; 8 bases map to TRBD1. Germline CDR1 MNHNY, CDR2 SVGAGI (reference sequence). V was clipped by 5 bases and J by 5 bases; unmatched bases: 11. This CDR3 comprises 15 residues. This CDR3 is CASSPSDRVTHEQYF. CDR3 DNA: TGTGCCAGCAGTCCGTCGGACAGGGTAACCCACGAGCAGTACTTC.

V and J are TRBV5-1 and TRBJ1-2; D is unclear. CDR1 is SGHRS and CDR2 is YFSETQ in the germline V gene. The ends were cut back, 4 bases at V and 0 bases at J, with 13 bases in the middle. The CDR3 sequence is 15 residues long. CDR3 nucleotides: TGCGCCAGCAGCCGGCCCGGCCGAGCTAACTATGGCTACACCTTC. This codes for CASSRPGRANYGYTF.

This chain joins TRBV6-5 and TRBJ2-7; D not certain. Germline-derived CDR1 and CDR2 are MNHEY and SVGAGI. The CDR3 is made up of 14 amino acids. Trimming removed 4 bases from V and 4 bases from J, with 14 bases in between. The CDR3 DNA sequence: TGTGCCAGCAGTTTCCGAGCGACCCAATACGAGCAGTACTTC. Translation: CASSFRATQYEQYF.

This clone came up a few times. The J gene is TRBJ2-2, the V gene TRBV7-3; tentatively, D is TRBD1 (5 bases). CDR3 length: 16 residues. V was pared by 5 bases and J by 0 bases, with 13 bases between. The germline gives CDR1 SGHTA, CDR2 FQGTGA. The CDR3 region is CASSVAPTANTGELFF. CDR3 bases: TGTGCCAGCAGCGTAGCACCGACAGCGAACACCGGGGAGCTGTTTTTT.

V and J are TRBV19 and TRBJ2-1; no definite D call. The germline V gene encodes CDR1 LNHDA and CDR2 SQIVND (reference sequence). CDR3 size: 13 residues. V was shortened by 1 base and J by 2 bases, with 3 bases between the two germline ends. CDR3 nucleotide sequence: TGTGCCAGTAGTATAGTTACCTACAATGAGCAGTTCTTC. Amino acid sequence: CASSIVTYNEQFF. The full variable domain, completed using reference TRBV19 and TRBJ2-1, is DGGITQSPKYLFRKEGQNVTLSCEQNLNHDAMYWYRQDPGQGLRLIYYSQIVNDFQKGDIAEGYSVSREKKESFPLTVTSAQKNPTAFYLCASSIVTYNEQFFGPGTRLTVL.

This chain uses TRBV6-4 with TRBJ1-2, with 9 positions matching TRBD1. CDR1 and CDR2 (germline): MRHNA, SNTAGT. After removal of 7 bases from V and 6 bases from J, the junction contained 12 bases not matched to a gene. The CDR3 runs 15 residues. CDR3 nucleotides: TGTGCCAGCATCCCTACTTTGACAGGGGGAAATGGCTACACCTTC. It specifies CASIPTLTGGNGYTF.

The chain links TRBV5-6 to TRBJ1-3; D might be TRBD1 (5 bases). In germline, CDR1 is SGHDT, CDR2 YYEEEE. Trimming took 6 bases from V and 8 from J, leaving 18 bases between them. There are 14 residues in the CDR3. The CDR3 spells CASTLGPDTDTIYF. CDR3 in DNA: TGTGCCAGCACCCTAGGCCCGGACACGGACACCATATATTTT.

In this sample, this clone turned up a few times. This chain links TRBV10-3 with TRBJ1-1, with 7 bases lining up with TRBD1. The germline gives CDR1 ENHRY, CDR2 SYGVKD. This CDR3 is 11 amino acids long. The trim removed 6 bases at V and 8 bases at J, leaving 3 bases unmatched. The CDR3 DNA follows: TGTGCCATCAGCCCGGGACAGGAAGCTTTCTTT. Its translation: CAISPGQEAFF.

The V and J genes are TRBV6-1 and TRBJ1-3; a possible D gene is TRBD1 (6 bases). Germline values: CDR1 MNHNS, CDR2 SASEGT. V lost 3 bases and J 3 bases, leaving 12 bases between the germline ends. The CDR3 totals 15 residues. CDR3 bases: TGTGCCAGCAGTGAGCAGACAGGTGGTGGAAACACCATATATTTT. As protein: CASSEQTGGGNTIYF.

The chain uses TRBV28 and TRBJ2-1; D is undetermined. CDR1 MDHEN and CDR2 SYDVKM come from the germline V gene. Trimming took off 6 bases at V and 9 bases at J, with 15 bases between the two ends. The CDR3 length is 13 residues. CDR3 protein: CASSPSPYGEQFF. The CDR3 DNA is TGTGCCAGCAGCCCCAGCCCATATGGTGAGCAGTTCTTC.

This clone was recorded once. The CDR3 loop is CAWSGLSDTQYF. The CDR3 DNA is TGTGCCTGGAGTGGACTTTCAGATACGCAGTATTTT. The chain recombines TRBV30 with TRBJ2-3; D unclear. Trimming removed 1 base at V and 4 bases at J, with 6 bases between. This CDR3 region has 12 residues. Germline V lookup: CDR1 GTSNPN, CDR2 SVGIG (reference sequence).

The rearrangement links TRBV5-1 to TRBJ2-4, with 8 nucleotides matching TRBD1. Trimming at V came to 4 bases and at J to 2 bases, leaving 8 bases not matched to a gene. The CDR3 totals 16 residues. Germline V gene sequence: CDR1 SGHRS, CDR2 YFSETQ. The CDR3 coding sequence is TGCGCCAGCAGCGAGGGACAGGTCTCGTCCAAAAACATTCAGTACTTC. Its translation is CASSEGQVSSKNIQYF.

J is TRBJ2-5 and V is TRBV5-6, with 8 nucleotides matching TRBD1. The V segment lost 4 bases and the J segment 5 bases; nucleotides outside the gene matches: 7. The CDR3 is 14 residues long. The germline V gene encodes CDR1 SGHDT and CDR2 YYEEEE. The chain's CDR3 is CASSPTNRGETQYF. Written as DNA, the CDR3 is TGTGCCAGCAGCCCAACGAACAGGGGGGAGACCCAGTACTTC. The whole variable domain, remainder taken from reference TRBV5-6 and TRBJ2-5, is DAGVTQSPTHLIKTRGQQVTLRCSPKSGHDTVSWYQQALGQGPQFIFQYYEEEERQRGNFPDRFSGHQFPNYSSELNVNALLLGDSALYLCASSPTNRGETQYFGPGTRLLVL.

This clone was observed a single time. V and J are TRBV18 and TRBJ1-2; D gene ambiguous. The germline V gene encodes CDR1 KGHSH and CDR2 LQKENI. V was trimmed by 3 bases and J by 4 bases, leaving 12 bases between them. The CDR3 is made up of 14 amino acids. The CDR3 loop reads CASSPEELRYGYTF. As DNA, the CDR3 is TGTGCCAGCTCACCGGAGGAGCTCCGCTATGGCTACACCTTC.

The chain recombines TRBV23-1 with TRBJ2-5; 11 positions match TRBD1. TRBV23-1 is classed as an ORF, of uncertain function. CDR3 size: 15 residues. V lost 2 bases to trimming and J lost 5 bases; unmatched junction nucleotides: 4. CDR3 coding DNA: TGCGCCAGCAGTCAACCGGACAGGGGGCATGAGACCCAGTACTTC. Amino acids: CASSQPDRGHETQYF.